This T cell receptor beta chain derives from a study of blood T cell repertoires in COVID-19. Background on the study: COVID-19 samples collected from the United States, Italy and Spain covered acute and convalescent phases.

Source study methods: Estimation of nucleated cell counts was performed using reference gene primer amplification. TCRdb's table, derived via immunoSEQ multiplex PCR, lists solely in-frame clones and lacks some. V and J calls and clone size are given by that table; D and trimming were obtained from the DNA. The sample has 220,000 or so clones, approximately 80% seen once; the top ten hold approximately 3.1%. Residents of approximately 25 US areas, aged about 18 to 89 years, made up the participants. Germline V gives CDR1 SGHRS, CDR2 YFSETQ. There are 15 residues in the CDR3. With V trimmed by 1 base and J by 6 bases, 6 bases remained unmatched.

The gene calls are TRBV5-1 and TRBJ2-1; TRBD1 aligns across 8 bases. This sequence was found in a woman in her sixties or seventies who had recovered from COVID-19. Sequenced material: PBMCs or T cells enriched from blood (not recorded which). CDR3 region: CASSLQGQDSNEQFF. The CDR3 region has the DNA TGCGCCAGCAGCTTGCAGGGACAGGACTCCAATGAGCAGTTCTTC.